A single sample gave rise to the 21 T cell receptor beta chains below, sequenced in a study of blood T cell repertoires in COVID-19 (dated by TCRdb to the early 2020s). The protocol used for the library was the immunoSEQ multiplex PCR assay. TCRdb obtained this table from immuneACCESS and retained in-frame rearrangements with V and J assigned. These tables miss some clones; where compared with another copy, unresolved V genes account for less than half of the shortfall, and the remainder is unexplained. The sample table contains approximately 85,000 clones; only one count was recorded for roughly 87% of them. The ten largest clones represent 3% of the sample. Sequencing used peripheral blood. The receptors shown here come from a woman aged 45-60 years with active or convalescent COVID-19.

The chain recombines TRBV19 with TRBJ2-1; a possible D gene is TRBD2 (6 bases). V was trimmed by 5 bases and J by 5 bases, leaving 19 bases between them. The germline gives CDR1 LNHDA, CDR2 SQIVND (reference sequence). This CDR3 contains 16 residues. The CDR3 reads CASSARGGKLHNEQFF. In DNA, the CDR3 is TGTGCCAGTAGTGCGAGGGGAGGTAAACTCCACAATGAGCAGTTCTTC.

This clone turned up a few times. V gene TRBV29-1 combines with J gene TRBJ1-2; the D gene is possibly TRBD1 (6 bases). CDR1 is SQVTM and CDR2 is ANQGSEA in the germline V gene. This CDR3 has 11 residues. Trimming removed 6 bases at V and 8 bases at J, with 13 bases between. The CDR3 region is CSVAGGWGYTF. Written as DNA, the CDR3 is TGCAGCGTGGCGGGGGGCTGGGGCTACACCTTC. The entire variable domain, with the rest obtained from reference TRBV29-1 and TRBJ1-2, is as follows: SAVISQKPSRDICQRGTSLTIQCQVDSQVTMMFWYRQQPGQSLTLIATANQGSEATYESGFVIDKFPISRPNLTFSTLTVSNMSPEDSSIYLCSVAGGWGYTFGSGTRLTVV.

The chain joins TRBV7-7 to TRBJ2-5, with D possibly TRBD1 on 6 matching bases. The CDR3 runs 15 residues. V was shortened by 5 bases and J by 1 base, with 14 bases between the two germline ends. Germline CDR1 SSHAT, CDR2 FNYEAQ (reference sequence). The CDR3 sequence: CASSTQQGPQETQYF. Written as DNA, the CDR3 is TGTGCCAGCAGCACCCAACAGGGCCCCCAAGAGACCCAGTACTTC.

The chain joins TRBV30 to TRBJ2-5; D is uncertain. Trimming left V 4 bases short and J 1 base short, with 10 bases between. The length of the CDR3 is 13 residues. CDR1 is GTSNPN and CDR2 is SVGIG in the germline V gene (reference sequence). The CDR3 spells CAWTVTLQETQYF. The CDR3 DNA follows: TGTGCCTGGACTGTGACACTCCAAGAGACCCAGTACTTC.

The chain has TRBV7-2 and TRBJ1-1, with 9 bases aligning to TRBD1. Germline V lookup: CDR1 SGHTA, CDR2 FQGNSA. V was pared by 2 bases and J by 5 bases, with 6 bases of the junction left unmatched. The CDR3 spans 15 residues. CDR3 nucleotide sequence: TGTGCCAGCAGCTTATTTACAGGGGGCCTGACTGAAGCTTTCTTT. It codes for CASSLFTGGLTEAFF. Drawing the rest from reference TRBV7-2 and TRBJ1-1, the complete variable domain is GAGVSQSPSNKVTEKGKDVELRCDPISGHTALYWYRQSLGQGLEFLIYFQGNSAPDKSGLPSDRFSAERTGGSVSTLTIQRTQQEDSAVYLCASSLFTGGLTEAFFGQGTRLTVV.

The CDR3 loop is CAWEVRGRYGYTF. For the CDR3, the DNA is TGTGCCTGGGAAGTACGTGGCCGCTATGGCTACACCTTC. This chain links TRBV30 with TRBJ1-2; D unclear. Trimming left V 5 bases short and J 4 bases short, with 14 bases between. Germline CDR1 GTSNPN, CDR2 SVGIG (reference sequence). The CDR3 sequence is 13 residues long.

The chain joins TRBV10-3 to TRBJ2-7, with unresolved D. The CDR3 is 12 residues long. The V gene's germline CDR1 is ENHRY and CDR2 SYGVKD. The V end lost 6 bases, the J end lost 3 bases, and 9 bases lay between the germline ends. The CDR3 nucleotides are TGTGCCATCAGCACAGACCACTACGAGCAGTACTTC. This codes for CAISTDHYEQYF.

V usage is TRBV6-5 and J usage is TRBJ1-5; no firm D call. This CDR3 region has 13 residues. Trimming stripped 7 bases from V and 3 bases from J, with 10 bases between. CDR1 and CDR2 from the germline V gene are MNHEY and SVGAGI. The CDR3 DNA reads TGTGCCAGCAATTTCTGGCCCAATCAGCCCCAGCATTTT. Translated, it gives CASNFWPNQPQHF.

This clone was detected only once. V gene TRBV6-1 combines with J gene TRBJ2-5, with D possibly TRBD2 on 5 matching bases. Germline lookup yields CDR1 MNHNS and CDR2 SASEGT. The CDR3 consists of 12 residues. Trimming left V 2 bases short and J 7 bases short, with 8 bases between. CDR3 protein: CASSELAPTQYF. The CDR3 region has the DNA TGTGCCAGCAGTGAACTAGCTCCGACCCAGTACTTC.

This rearrangement joins TRBV27 to TRBJ2-3; TRBD2 is a possible D gene (7 bases). There are 16 residues in the CDR3. Germline values: CDR1 MNHEY, CDR2 SMNVEV (reference sequence). Trimming took 7 bases from V and 0 from J, leaving 17 bases between them. CDR3 sequence: CASIPPGGRSTDTQYF. In DNA form, the CDR3 reads TGTGCCAGCATTCCCCCGGGGGGCCGAAGCACAGATACGCAGTATTTT.

V usage is TRBV28 and J usage is TRBJ1-2; TRBD1 matches 9 bases. Trimming took 2 bases from V and 4 from J; bases not matched to a gene: 11. The CDR3 has 17 amino acids. Germline-derived CDR1 and CDR2 are MDHEN and SYDVKM. CDR3 sequence reads: CASSLTGLGQGVYGYTF. The CDR3 region has the DNA TGTGCCAGCAGTTTAACCGGTTTGGGACAGGGAGTCTATGGCTACACCTTC.

This sequence joins TRBV10-3 and TRBJ2-3; 12 bases align to TRBD2. Per the germline V gene, CDR1 is ENHRY and CDR2 is SYGVKD. V lost 6 bases to trimming and J lost 2 bases; unmatched junction nucleotides: 9. The CDR3 spans 17 residues. The CDR3 protein is CAIRVDGTSGSTDTQYF. As DNA, the CDR3 is TGTGCCATCAGAGTCGACGGGACTAGCGGGTCCACAGATACGCAGTATTTT.

V usage is TRBV3-1 (or the pseudogene TRBV3-2) and J usage is TRBJ2-2; tentative D call: TRBD1 (5 bases). Germline CDR1 and CDR2: LGHDT and YNNKEL (reference sequence). This CDR3 contains 15 residues. The V and J ends lost 4 bases and 4 bases respectively, with 13 bases between them. The CDR3 here is CASSLRVQLTGELFF. The CDR3 coding sequence is TGTGCCAGCAGCCTCAGGGTTCAGCTCACCGGGGAGCTGTTTTTT.

In the case of this clone: The same CDR3 also results from other DNA sequences found in this sample. The chain couples TRBV7-2 to TRBJ1-6; a weak D match, TRBD1 (5 bases). The CDR3 spans 14 residues. Trimming took off 5 bases at V and 5 bases at J, with 10 bases between the two ends. Per the germline V gene, CDR1 is SGHTA and CDR2 is FQGNSA. For the CDR3, the DNA is TGTGCCAGCAGCGCCAGGGTAGATAATTCACCCCTCCACTTT. Amino acids: CASSARVDNSPLHF.

The chain recombines TRBV19 with TRBJ1-1; 8 nucleotides match TRBD1. This CDR3 is built from 16 residues. The V and J ends lost 5 bases and 0 bases, in that order; junction bases with no gene match: 8. Germline-derived CDR1 and CDR2 are LNHDA and SQIVND (reference sequence). As DNA, the CDR3 is TGTGCCAGTAGTTTAGGGCAGGGGGCGATGAACACTGAAGCTTTCTTT. As protein: CASSLGQGAMNTEAFF.

The chain has TRBV29-1 and TRBJ1-2; a weak D match, TRBD1 (6 bases). The CDR3 runs 13 residues. V was clipped by 3 bases and J by 1 base, with 9 bases between them. The germline V gene encodes CDR1 SQVTM and CDR2 ANQGSEA. CDR3 sequence (DNA): TGCAGCGTTGACCCGGACAGTAACTATGGCTACACCTTC. Translating it yields CSVDPDSNYGYTF.

The chain uses TRBV4-2 and TRBJ2-1, with TRBD2 matching 7 bases. The CDR3 has 16 residues. Losses at the gene ends were 2 bases for V and 4 bases for J; bases not matched to a gene: 8. Germline assignment: CDR1 LGHNA and CDR2 YNFKEQ. The CDR3 protein is CASSQRSSGDYNEQFF. In DNA form, the CDR3 reads TGTGCCAGCAGCCAAAGATCCAGCGGGGATTACAATGAGCAGTTCTTC.

This clone was seen only a few times. The rearrangement uses TRBV29-1 and TRBJ1-4, with a weak D call TRBD1 (5 bases). The CDR3 length is 16 residues. Germline CDR1 reads SQVTM; CDR2 reads ANQGSEA. V shed 4 bases and J shed 4 bases, with 19 bases lying between them. This chain's CDR3 is CSVAGVEGLSNEKLFF. The CDR3 DNA is TGCAGCGTTGCGGGCGTGGAGGGGCTAAGTAATGAAAAACTGTTTTTT.

V gene TRBV18 combines with J gene TRBJ2-3; D unclear. Germline CDR1 and CDR2: KGHSH and LQKENI. CDR3 length: 15 amino acids. The ends were cut back, 5 bases at V and 1 base at J, with 13 bases in the middle. CDR3 coding DNA: TGTGCCAGCTCAAGTACGGCTGAGGGCACAGATACGCAGTATTTT. Its protein is CASSSTAEGTDTQYF.

The V and J genes are TRBV6-5 and TRBJ1-3, with 8 bases matching TRBD1. This CDR3 has 16 amino acids. The germline V gene encodes CDR1 MNHEY and CDR2 SVGAGI. J gave up 0 bases and V 4 bases, and 5 bases lay outside the gene matches. In DNA form, the CDR3 reads TGTGCCAGCAGTTTGACAGGGGCCAACTCTGGAAACACCATATATTTT. Protein: CASSLTGANSGNTIYF.

This clone was picked up many times. The CDR3 DNA reads as TGTGCCACCAGCAGGTACCGGGACAGGGAAAACGAGCAGTACTTC. Translated: CATSRYRDRENEQYF. This rearrangement joins TRBV15 to TRBJ2-7; 9 bases align to TRBD1. Germline V CDR1 and CDR2: LNHNV, YYDKDF (reference sequence). With 3 bases clipped from V and 5 bases from J, the junction kept 8 bases outside the gene matches. The CDR3 length is 15 residues. The variable domain in full, with the rest retrieved from reference TRBV15 and TRBJ2-7, is DAMVIQNPRYQVTQFGKPVTLSCSQTLNHNVMYWYQQKSSQAPKLLFHYYDKDFNNEADTPDNFQSRRPNTSFCFLDIRSPGLGDTAMYLCATSRYRDRENEQYFGPGTRLTVT.